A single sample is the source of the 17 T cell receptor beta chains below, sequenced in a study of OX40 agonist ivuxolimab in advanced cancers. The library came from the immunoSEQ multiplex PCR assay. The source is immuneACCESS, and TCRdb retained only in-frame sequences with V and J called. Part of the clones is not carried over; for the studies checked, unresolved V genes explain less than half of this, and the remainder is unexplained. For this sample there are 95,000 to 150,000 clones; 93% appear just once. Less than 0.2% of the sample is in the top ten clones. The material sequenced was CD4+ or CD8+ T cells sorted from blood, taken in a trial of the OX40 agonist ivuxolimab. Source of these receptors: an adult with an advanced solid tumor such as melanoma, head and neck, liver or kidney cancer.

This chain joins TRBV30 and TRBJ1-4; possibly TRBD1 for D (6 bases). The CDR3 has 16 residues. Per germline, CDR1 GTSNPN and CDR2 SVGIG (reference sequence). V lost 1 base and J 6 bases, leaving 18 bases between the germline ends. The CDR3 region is CAWSAWEGGIDEKLFF. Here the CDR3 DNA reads TGTGCCTGGAGTGCCTGGGAGGGGGGTATCGATGAAAAACTGTTTTTT.

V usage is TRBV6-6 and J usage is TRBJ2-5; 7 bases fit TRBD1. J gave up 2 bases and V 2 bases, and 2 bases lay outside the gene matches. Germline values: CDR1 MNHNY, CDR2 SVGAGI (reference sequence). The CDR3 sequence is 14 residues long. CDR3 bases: TGTGCCAGCAGTTACACGACAGGGCAAGAGACCCAGTACTTC. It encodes CASSYTTGQETQYF.

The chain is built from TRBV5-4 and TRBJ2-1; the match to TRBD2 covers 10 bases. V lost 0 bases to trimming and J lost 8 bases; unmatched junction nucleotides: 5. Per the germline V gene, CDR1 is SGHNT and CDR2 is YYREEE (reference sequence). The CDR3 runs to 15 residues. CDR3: CASSLGLAGVYEQFF. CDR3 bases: TGTGCCAGCAGCTTGGGCCTAGCGGGAGTGTATGAGCAGTTCTTC.

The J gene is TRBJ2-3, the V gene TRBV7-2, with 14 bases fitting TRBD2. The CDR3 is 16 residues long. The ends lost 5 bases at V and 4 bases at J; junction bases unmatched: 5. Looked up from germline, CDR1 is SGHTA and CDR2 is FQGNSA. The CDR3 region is CASSKTSGGAPDTQYF. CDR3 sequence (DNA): TGTGCCAGCAGCAAGACTAGCGGGGGGGCCCCAGATACGCAGTATTTT.

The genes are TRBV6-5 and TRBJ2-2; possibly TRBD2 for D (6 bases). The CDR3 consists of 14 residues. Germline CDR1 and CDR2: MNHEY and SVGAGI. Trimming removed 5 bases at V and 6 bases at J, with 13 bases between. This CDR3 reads CASSPQRRAGELFF. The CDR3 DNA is TGTGCCAGCAGTCCACAAAGGAGGGCCGGGGAGCTGTTTTTT.

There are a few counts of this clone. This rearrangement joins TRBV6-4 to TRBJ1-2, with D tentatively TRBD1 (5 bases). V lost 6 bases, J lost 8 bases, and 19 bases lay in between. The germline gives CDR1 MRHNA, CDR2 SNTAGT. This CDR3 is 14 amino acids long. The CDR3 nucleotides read TGTGCCAGCAGCGAGACAGCGTCCTTGGGAGGCTACACCTTC. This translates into CASSETASLGGYTF.

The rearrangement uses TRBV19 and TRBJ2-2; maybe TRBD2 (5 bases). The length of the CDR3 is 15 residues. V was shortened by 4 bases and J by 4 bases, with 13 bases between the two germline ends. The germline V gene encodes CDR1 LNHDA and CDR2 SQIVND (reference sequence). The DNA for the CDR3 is TGTGCCAGTAGTACGCCCGGCGAGGGCACCGGGGAGCTGTTTTTT. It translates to CASSTPGEGTGELFF.

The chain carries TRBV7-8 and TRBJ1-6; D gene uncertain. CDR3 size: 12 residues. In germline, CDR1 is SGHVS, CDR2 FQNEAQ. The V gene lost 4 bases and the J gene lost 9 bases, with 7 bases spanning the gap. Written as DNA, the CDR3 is TGTGCCAGCAGCTACCAAGGTTCACCCCTCCACTTT. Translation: CASSYQGSPLHF.

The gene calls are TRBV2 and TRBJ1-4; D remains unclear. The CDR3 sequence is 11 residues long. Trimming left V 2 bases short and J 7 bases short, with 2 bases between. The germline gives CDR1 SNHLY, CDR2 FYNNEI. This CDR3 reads CASSELEKLFF. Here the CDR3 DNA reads TGTGCCAGCAGTGAACTTGAAAAACTGTTTTTT.

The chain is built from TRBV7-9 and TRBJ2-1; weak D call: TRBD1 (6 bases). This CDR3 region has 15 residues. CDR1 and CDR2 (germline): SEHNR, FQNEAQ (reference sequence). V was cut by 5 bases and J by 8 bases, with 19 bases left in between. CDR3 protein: CASSPWGLVTDEQFF. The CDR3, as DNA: TGTGCCAGCAGCCCCTGGGGGCTAGTGACCGATGAGCAGTTCTTC. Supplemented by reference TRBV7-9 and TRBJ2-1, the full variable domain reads DTGVSQNPRHKITKRGQNVTFRCDPISEHNRLYWYRQTLGQGPEFLTYFQNEAQLEKSRLLSDRFSAERPKGSFSTLEIQRTEQGDSAMYLCASSPWGLVTDEQFFGPGTRLTVL.

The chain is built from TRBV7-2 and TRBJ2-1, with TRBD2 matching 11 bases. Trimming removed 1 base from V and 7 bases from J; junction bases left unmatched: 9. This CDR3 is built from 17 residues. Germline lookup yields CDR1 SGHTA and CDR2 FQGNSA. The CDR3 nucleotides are TGTGCCAGCAGCTTAGAATGGATTAGCGGGAGGGTAAATGAGCAGTTCTTC. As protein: CASSLEWISGRVNEQFF. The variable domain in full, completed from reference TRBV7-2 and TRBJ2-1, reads GAGVSQSPSNKVTEKGKDVELRCDPISGHTALYWYRQSLGQGLEFLIYFQGNSAPDKSGLPSDRFSAERTGGSVSTLTIQRTQQEDSAVYLCASSLEWISGRVNEQFFGPGTRLTVL.

The CDR3 nucleotides are TGTGCCAGCAGGGGGACTAGCGGGAGGACAGATACGCAGTATTTT. Translated, it gives CASRGTSGRTDTQYF. The rearrangement links TRBV2 to TRBJ2-3; 15 positions agree with TRBD2. Germline loops: CDR1 SNHLY, CDR2 FYNNEI. V trimming: 6 bases; J trimming: 3 bases; junction bases outside the gene matches: 1. The length of the CDR3 is 15 residues.

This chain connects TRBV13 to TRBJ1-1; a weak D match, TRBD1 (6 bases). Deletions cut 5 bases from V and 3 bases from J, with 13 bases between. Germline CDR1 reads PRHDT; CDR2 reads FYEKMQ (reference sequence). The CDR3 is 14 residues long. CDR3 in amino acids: CASSRRTAYTEAFF. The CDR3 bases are TGTGCCAGCAGCCGAAGGACAGCTTACACTGAAGCTTTCTTT.

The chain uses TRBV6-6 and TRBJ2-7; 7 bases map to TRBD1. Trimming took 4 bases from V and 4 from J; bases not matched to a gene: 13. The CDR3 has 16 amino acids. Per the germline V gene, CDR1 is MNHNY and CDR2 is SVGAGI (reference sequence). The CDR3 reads CASSWGTAPGLYEQYF. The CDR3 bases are TGTGCCAGCAGTTGGGGGACAGCCCCGGGTCTATACGAGCAGTACTTC.

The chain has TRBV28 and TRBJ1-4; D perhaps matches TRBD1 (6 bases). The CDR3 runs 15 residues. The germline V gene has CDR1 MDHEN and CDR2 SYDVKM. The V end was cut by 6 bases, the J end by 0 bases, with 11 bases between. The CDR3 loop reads CASRTGPPTNEKLFF. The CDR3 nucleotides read TGTGCCAGCAGGACAGGACCTCCAACTAATGAAAAACTGTTTTTT.

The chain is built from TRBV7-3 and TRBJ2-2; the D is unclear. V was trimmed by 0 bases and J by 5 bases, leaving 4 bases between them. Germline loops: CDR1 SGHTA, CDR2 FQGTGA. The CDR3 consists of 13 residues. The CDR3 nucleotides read TGTGCCAGCAGCTTAACAAGAACCGGGGAGCTGTTTTTT. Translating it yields CASSLTRTGELFF.

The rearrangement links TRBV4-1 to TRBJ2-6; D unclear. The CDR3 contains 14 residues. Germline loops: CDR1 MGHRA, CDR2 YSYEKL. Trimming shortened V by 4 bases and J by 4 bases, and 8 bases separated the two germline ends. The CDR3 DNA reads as TGCGCCAGCAGCCGGCCCGTGGGGGCCAACGTCCTGACTTTC. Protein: CASSRPVGANVLTF.